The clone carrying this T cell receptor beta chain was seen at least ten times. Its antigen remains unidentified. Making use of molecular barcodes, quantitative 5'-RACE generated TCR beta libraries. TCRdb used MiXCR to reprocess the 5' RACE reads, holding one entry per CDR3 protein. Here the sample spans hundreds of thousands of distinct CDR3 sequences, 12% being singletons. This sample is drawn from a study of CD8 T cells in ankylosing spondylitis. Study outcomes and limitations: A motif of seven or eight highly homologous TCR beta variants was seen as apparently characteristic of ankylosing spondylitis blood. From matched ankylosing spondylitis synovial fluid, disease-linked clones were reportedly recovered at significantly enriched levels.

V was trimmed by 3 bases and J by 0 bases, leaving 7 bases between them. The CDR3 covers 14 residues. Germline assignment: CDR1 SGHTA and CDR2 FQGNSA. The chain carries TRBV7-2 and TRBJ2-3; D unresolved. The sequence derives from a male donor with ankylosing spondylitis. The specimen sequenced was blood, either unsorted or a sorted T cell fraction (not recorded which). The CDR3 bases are TGTGCCAGCAGCTTCTTCGTGAGCACAGATACGCAGTATTTT. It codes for CASSFFVSTDTQYF.